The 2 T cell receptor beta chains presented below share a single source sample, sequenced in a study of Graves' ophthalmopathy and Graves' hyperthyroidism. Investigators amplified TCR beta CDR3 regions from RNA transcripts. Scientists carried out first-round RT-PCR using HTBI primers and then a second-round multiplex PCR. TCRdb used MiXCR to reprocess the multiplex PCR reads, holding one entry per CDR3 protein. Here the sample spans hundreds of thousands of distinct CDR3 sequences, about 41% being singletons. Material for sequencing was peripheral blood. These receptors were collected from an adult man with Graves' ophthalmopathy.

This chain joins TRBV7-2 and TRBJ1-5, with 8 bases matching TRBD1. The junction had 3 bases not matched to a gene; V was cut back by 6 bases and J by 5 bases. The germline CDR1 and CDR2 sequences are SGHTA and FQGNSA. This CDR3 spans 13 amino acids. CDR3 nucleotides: TGTGCCAGCAGGGAACAGGGGGATCAGCCCCAGCATTTT. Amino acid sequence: CASREQGDQPQHF.

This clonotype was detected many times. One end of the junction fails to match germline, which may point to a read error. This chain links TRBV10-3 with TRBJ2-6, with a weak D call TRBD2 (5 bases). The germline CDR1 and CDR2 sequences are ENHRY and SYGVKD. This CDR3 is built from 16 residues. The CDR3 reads CASSALGVSGANVLTF. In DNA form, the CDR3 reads TGTGCCAGCAGTGCCTTGGGAGTTTCTGGGGCCAACGTCCTGACTTTC.